These 10 T cell receptor beta chains came from one sample sequenced in a study of blood T cell repertoires in COVID-19. Produced via immunoSEQ multiplex PCR; TCRdb's table is partial and in-frame only. This table holds fewer than 350,000 clones, approximately 86% found once. The sequenced sample consisted of peripheral blood. The receptor set was obtained from a woman in her seventies with COVID-19, enrolled during active disease.

The chain employs TRBV27 and TRBJ2-1; D might be TRBD1 (5 bases). Germline V gene data show CDR1 as MNHEY and CDR2 as SMNVEV (reference sequence). This CDR3 has 13 amino acids. Trimming shortened V by 4 bases and J by 7 bases, and 11 bases separated the two germline ends. The CDR3 loop reads CASSSPRANEQFF. The CDR3 DNA sequence: TGTGCCAGCAGTTCTCCCAGGGCAAATGAGCAGTTCTTC.

The chain links TRBV5-8 to TRBJ1-1; 7 bases are a match to TRBD1. Germline loops: CDR1 SGHTS, CDR2 YDEGEE. The CDR3 spans 14 residues. Trimming removed 4 bases from V and 2 bases from J; junction bases left unmatched: 5. The CDR3: CASSRWDSNTEAFF. As DNA, the CDR3 is TGTGCCAGCAGCAGATGGGACAGTAACACTGAAGCTTTCTTT.

The chain combines TRBV6-1 with TRBJ1-3, with no clear D. In germline, CDR1 is MNHNS, CDR2 SASEGT. Trimming left V 3 bases short and J 4 bases short, with 7 bases between. This CDR3 has 13 residues. The CDR3 spells CASSDRFGNTIYF. The CDR3 DNA reads TGTGCCAGCAGTGACAGATTCGGAAACACCATATATTTT.

This clone appeared once. The V gene is TRBV5-4, the J gene TRBJ2-7; 10 bases match TRBD2. V was pared by 2 bases and J by 4 bases, with 3 bases of the junction left unmatched. CDR3 size: 14 residues. Germline lookup yields CDR1 SGHNT and CDR2 YYREEE (reference sequence). CDR3: CASSLRTSGYEQYF. CDR3 in DNA: TGTGCCAGCAGCTTAAGGACTAGCGGTTACGAGCAGTACTTC.

The J gene is TRBJ2-1, the V gene TRBV11-2, with no clear D. CDR1 is SGHAT and CDR2 is FQNNGV in the germline V gene. The ends were cut back, 3 bases at V and 4 bases at J, with 22 bases in the middle. This CDR3 has 18 residues. The CDR3 region is CASSLILPRDYTYNEQFF. CDR3 DNA: TGTGCCAGCAGCTTGATCCTCCCGCGAGATTATACGTACAATGAGCAGTTCTTC.

The rearrangement joins TRBV7-2 to TRBJ2-1; TRBD2 aligns across 10 bases. Looked up from germline, CDR1 is SGHTA and CDR2 is FQGNSA. This CDR3 has 15 residues. After removal of 5 bases from V and 2 bases from J, the junction contained 3 bases not matched to a gene. CDR3 sequence: CASSTAGGPYNEQFF. DNA for the CDR3: TGTGCCAGCAGCACAGCGGGGGGGCCCTACAATGAGCAGTTCTTC.

The CDR3 DNA sequence: TGTGCCAGTAGCGCCCCCGACAGGGGTTTTTCTCAGCCCCAGCATTTT. Encoded protein: CASSAPDRGFSQPQHF. The chain employs TRBV19 and TRBJ1-5; 8 bases align to TRBD1. The CDR3 contains 16 residues. Unmatched junction bases numbered 13, after V lost 6 bases and J lost 6 bases. Germline lookup yields CDR1 LNHDA and CDR2 SQIVND (reference sequence).

V gene TRBV20-1 combines with J gene TRBJ1-1, with D unclear. Trimming stripped 3 bases from V and 5 bases from J, with 13 bases between. This CDR3 has 13 residues. The germline V gene encodes CDR1 DFQATT and CDR2 SNEGSKA (reference sequence). The CDR3 DNA is TGCAGTGCTAGTTTCCAGTCTAGAACTGAAGCTTTCTTT. Its translation: CSASFQSRTEAFF.

This chain joins TRBV5-1 and TRBJ1-2; D unresolved. The CDR3 contains 13 residues. Deletions cut 4 bases from V and 0 bases from J, with 7 bases between. The germline V gene has CDR1 SGHRS and CDR2 YFSETQ. The CDR3 spells CASSLLPNYGYTF. The CDR3 DNA is TGCGCCAGCAGCCTTCTACCTAACTATGGCTACACCTTC.

The chain combines TRBV19 with TRBJ2-1, with 7 bases aligning to TRBD1. CDR1 and CDR2 from the germline V gene are LNHDA and SQIVND (reference sequence). With V trimmed by 4 bases and J by 8 bases, 11 bases remained unmatched. The CDR3 contains 15 residues. Written as DNA, the CDR3 is TGTGCCAGTAGTAACCGGGACAGTGTATGGGATGAGCAGTTCTTC. Translating gives CASSNRDSVWDEQFF.